Following are 17 T cell receptor beta chains from one sample sequenced in a study of OX40 agonist ivuxolimab in advanced cancers. The method was immunoSEQ multiplex PCR; TCRdb's version includes in-frame clones alone and lacks a portion of them. This repertoire shows 77,000 or so clones, about 90% found once; its top ten account for approximately 11%. The sample was CD4+ or CD8+ T cells sorted from blood, taken in a trial of the OX40 agonist ivuxolimab. The origin of the receptors is an adult with an advanced solid tumor such as melanoma, head and neck, liver or kidney cancer.

V usage is TRBV19 and J usage is TRBJ2-5; TRBD1 agrees at 10 bases. The J call may be faulty, since TRBJ2-7 better matches the DNA end. The V gene's germline CDR1 is LNHDA and CDR2 SQIVND (reference sequence). The CDR3 has 16 amino acids. The CDR3: CASSSRDRGLAYEQYF. CDR3 bases: TGTGCCAGTAGTTCACGGGACAGGGGCCTAGCCTACGAGCAGTACTTC.

V is TRBV27 and J is TRBJ1-1, with no clear D. There are 13 residues in the CDR3. V lost 1 base to trimming and J lost 2 bases, with 5 bases between them. Germline V gives CDR1 MNHEY, CDR2 SMNVEV (reference sequence). The CDR3 nucleotides are TGTGCCAGCAGTTTATACGGAAACACTGAAGCTTTCTTT. Translation gives CASSLYGNTEAFF.

Concerning this clone itself: This sample includes further DNA sequences coding for the same CDR3. The rearrangement links TRBV13 to TRBJ2-7; no reliable D call. CDR1 PRHDT and CDR2 FYEKMQ come from the germline V gene (reference sequence). V was trimmed by 4 bases and J by 2 bases, leaving 6 bases between them. The CDR3 has 12 amino acids. In DNA form, the CDR3 reads TGTGCCAGCAGCTCCCAGCCCTACGAGCAGTACTTC. Translated: CASSSQPYEQYF.

The sample holds one count of this clone. This rearrangement joins TRBV2 to TRBJ2-3, with 7 bases fitting TRBD2. Germline CDR1 and CDR2: SNHLY and FYNNEI. This CDR3 region has 16 residues. V dropped 7 bases and J dropped 5; count of bases not matched to a gene: 15. The CDR3 DNA sequence: TGTGCCAGCATCGGCAGCGGGGCCCGGCGCGGAGATACGCAGTATTTT. It translates to CASIGSGARRGDTQYF.

This clone was counted a single time. The V call is TRBV5-1, the J call TRBJ2-7, with D possibly TRBD1 on 6 matching bases. The V gene's germline CDR1 is SGHRS and CDR2 YFSETQ. The V end was cut by 3 bases, the J end by 3 bases, with 19 bases between. The CDR3 is 16 residues long. CDR3 residues: CASSSPQGEENYEQYF. DNA of the CDR3: TGCGCCAGCAGCTCTCCACAGGGTGAAGAGAACTACGAGCAGTACTTC.

The rearrangement joins TRBV25-1 to TRBJ1-4, with unresolved D. The CDR3 length is 15 residues. Germline values: CDR1 MGHDK, CDR2 SYGVNS. Trimming took off 4 bases at V and 3 bases at J, with 12 bases between the two ends. CDR3 bases: TGTGCCAGCAGTGGATCGCTGTTGGCTAATGAAAAACTGTTTTTT. It translates to CASSGSLLANEKLFF.

Turning to this clone: A read error may produce the germline difference seen at one junction end. The chain carries TRBV7-7 and TRBJ2-7, with 9 bases aligning to TRBD1. Per the germline V gene, CDR1 is SSHAT and CDR2 is FNYEAQ (reference sequence). The CDR3 length is 13 residues. CDR3 coding DNA: TGTGCTAGCAGCTTAATACAGGGGGCCGAGCAGTACTTC. Translating it yields CASSLIQGAEQYF. The full variable domain, its missing parts supplied by reference TRBV7-7 and TRBJ2-7, is GAGVSQSPRYKVTKRGQDVTLRCDPISSHATLYWYQQALGQGPEFLTYFNYEAQPDKSGLPSDRFSAERPEGSISTLTIQRTEQRDSAMYRCASSLIQGAEQYFGPGTRLTVT.

The chain carries TRBV25-1 and TRBJ2-5, with D perhaps being TRBD1 or TRBD2 (6 bases each). V lost 1 base to trimming and J lost 3 bases, with 15 bases between them. The CDR3 covers 16 residues. The V gene's germline CDR1 is MGHDK and CDR2 SYGVNS. CDR3 DNA: TGTGCCAGCAGTGAATGGGGAGGCAGACAGGAAGAGACCCAGTACTTC. This sequence encodes CASSEWGGRQEETQYF.

The rearrangement joins TRBV6-5 to TRBJ2-7, with TRBD2 matching over 8 bases. The CDR3 runs to 14 residues. Per germline, CDR1 MNHEY and CDR2 SVGAGI. The ends lost 2 bases at V and 5 bases at J; junction bases unmatched: 5. Here the CDR3 reads CASSYGRGGDEQYF. CDR3 DNA: TGTGCCAGCAGTTACGGACGGGGGGGCGACGAGCAGTACTTC.

The chain uses TRBV7-6 and TRBJ2-3; no clear D. V dropped 2 bases and J dropped 1 base, with 7 bases sitting between them. This CDR3 has 14 amino acids. The V gene's germline CDR1 is SGHVS and CDR2 FNYEAQ. CDR3: CASSLPTGTDTQYF. The CDR3 DNA sequence: TGTGCCAGCAGCTTACCCACGGGCACAGATACGCAGTATTTT. Full variable domain (remainder filled in from reference TRBV7-6 and TRBJ2-3): GAGVSQSPRYKVTKRGQDVALRCDPISGHVSLYWYRQALGQGPEFLTYFNYEAQQDKSGLPNDRFSAERPEGSISTLTIQRTEQRDSAMYRCASSLPTGTDTQYFGPGTRLTVL.

V usage is TRBV14 and J usage is TRBJ1-1; unclear D gene. There are 16 residues in the CDR3. Germline V CDR1 and CDR2: SGHDN, FVKESK. The germline V and J ends were trimmed by 2 bases and 4 bases, with 17 bases remaining between them. As DNA, the CDR3 is TGTGCCAGCAGCCAAAGTCGCGGAGGGTTGGGCACTGAAGCTTTCTTT. This gives the protein CASSQSRGGLGTEAFF.

The sample holds one count of this clone. The gene calls are TRBV27 and TRBJ2-2; no reliable D call. Trimming took off 2 bases at V and 4 bases at J, with 14 bases between the two ends. CDR1 and CDR2 (germline): MNHEY, SMNVEV (reference sequence). There are 16 residues in the CDR3. Here the CDR3 DNA reads TGTGCCAGCAGTTTAACCCCCGGCAGGTCCACCGGGGAGCTGTTTTTT. Translating gives CASSLTPGRSTGELFF.

The table lists this clone with a few counts. This chain connects TRBV5-5 to TRBJ1-2, with 9 bases matching TRBD1. Germline lookup yields CDR1 SGHKS and CDR2 YYEKEE (reference sequence). Trimming took 4 bases from V and 4 from J; bases not matched to a gene: 8. The CDR3 has 15 amino acids. Here the CDR3 DNA reads TGTGCCAGCAGCCTAGCGGGACAGGGAAGCTATGGCTACACCTTC. Translating it yields CASSLAGQGSYGYTF.

With regard to this clone: Other nucleotide sequences in the sample specify the same CDR3. This chain connects TRBV27 to TRBJ2-1; D uncertain. The germline V gene has CDR1 MNHEY and CDR2 SMNVEV (reference sequence). This CDR3 comprises 12 residues. The V gene lost 2 bases and the J gene lost 6 bases, with 5 bases spanning the gap. The CDR3: CASSLIGNEQFF. For the CDR3, the DNA is TGTGCCAGCAGTTTAATTGGCAATGAGCAGTTCTTC.

The gene calls are TRBV19 and TRBJ1-2; D remains unclear. The CDR3 sequence is 15 residues long. Germline V gene sequence: CDR1 LNHDA, CDR2 SQIVND (reference sequence). Trimming left V 1 base short and J 4 bases short, with 13 bases between. This CDR3 reads CASSIGLSGGYGYTF. In DNA form, the CDR3 reads TGTGCCAGTAGTATAGGGCTCTCCGGCGGCTATGGCTACACCTTC.

Here the CDR3 DNA reads TGCGCCAGCAGCGTTGACAGGGGGCTGACCTACGAGCAGTACTTC. Its translation is CASSVDRGLTYEQYF. V and J are TRBV5-1 and TRBJ2-7; TRBD1 agrees at 10 bases. This CDR3 contains 15 residues. The germline V gene encodes CDR1 SGHRS and CDR2 YFSETQ. The V and J ends lost 4 bases and 2 bases, in that order; junction bases with no gene match: 6.

The sample holds a few counts of this clone. The CDR3 DNA sequence: TGCAGCGTGGGAGCGAACACTGAAGCTTTCTTT. This encodes CSVGANTEAFF. The genes are TRBV29-1 and TRBJ1-1; D unclear. Germline loops: CDR1 SQVTM, CDR2 ANQGSEA. V lost 6 bases and J lost 1, with 6 bases in between. The CDR3 contains 11 residues.